These T cell receptor beta chains were read from a single sample in a study of T cells in Graves' hyperthyroidism and ophthalmopathy. TCRdb redid the calling of the multiplex PCR reads with MiXCR, one entry per CDR3 protein. The table records roughly 800,000 distinct CDR3 sequences, roughly 37% of them present only once. Sequenced sample: blood. The receptors derive from a man between 18 and 35 years old with Graves' hyperthyroidism. The CDR3 runs from the conserved cysteine through the conserved F or W. Fields, in order: clone size, V gene, J gene, D gene, CDR3 protein, CDR3 DNA. D genes are given only for firm matches. Size is omitted from some rows. Given values are once, few, many or a class for expanded clones.

clone_size: many; v_call: TRBV29-1; j_call: TRBJ1-1; d_call: .; cdr3_aa: CSETGMNTEAFF; cdr3_nt: TGCAGCGAGACAGGAATGAACACTGAAGCTTTCTTT
clone_size: .; v_call: TRBV20-1; j_call: TRBJ1-5; d_call: .; cdr3_aa: CSASRQGGNQPQHF; cdr3_nt: TGCAGTGCTAGCCGGCAGGGTGGCAATCAGCCCCAGCATTTT
clone_size: few; v_call: TRBV5-4; j_call: TRBJ2-7; d_call: .; cdr3_aa: CASSSDGLVHEQYF; cdr3_nt: TGTGCCAGCAGCTCCGATGGCCTCGTACACGAGCAGTACTTC
clone_size: few; v_call: TRBV5-1; j_call: TRBJ2-7; d_call: TRBD2; cdr3_aa: CASSLVGEGANEQYF; cdr3_nt: TGCGCCAGCAGCTTGGTTGGGGAGGGAGCGAACGAGCAGTACTTC
clone_size: .; v_call: TRBV20-1; j_call: TRBJ2-2; d_call: .; cdr3_aa: CSASAGTQSTGELFF; cdr3_nt: TGCAGTGCTAGCGCCGGGACCCAGAGCACCGGGGAGCTGTTTTTT
clone_size: .; v_call: TRBV6-6; j_call: TRBJ1-5; d_call: .; cdr3_aa: CASSEPGGEFNQPQHF; cdr3_nt: TGTGCCAGCAGCGAACCGGGAGGGGAGTTCAATCAGCCCCAGCATTTT
clone_size: .; v_call: TRBV20-1; j_call: TRBJ2-2; d_call: .; cdr3_aa: CSARGVTGELFF; cdr3_nt: TGCAGTGCTAGGGGGGTCACCGGGGAGCTGTTTTTT
clone_size: few; v_call: TRBV9; j_call: TRBJ1-5; d_call: TRBD1; cdr3_aa: CASSRAGGIQPQHF; cdr3_nt: TGTGCCAGCAGCCGGGCAGGGGGCATTCAGCCCCAGCATTTT
clone_size: many; v_call: TRBV20-1; j_call: TRBJ1-1; d_call: .; cdr3_aa: CSASLLPNTEAFF; cdr3_nt: TGCAGTGCAAGTCTACTGCCGAACACTGAAGCTTTCTTT
clone_size: .; v_call: TRBV29-1; j_call: TRBJ1-5; d_call: .; cdr3_aa: CSVGESSQPQHF; cdr3_nt: TGCAGCGTTGGAGAGAGCAGTCAGCCCCAGCATTTT
clone_size: few; v_call: TRBV6-6; j_call: TRBJ2-5; d_call: TRBD2; cdr3_aa: CASSSNLGLAGETQYF; cdr3_nt: TGTGCCAGCAGTTCTAATCTCGGACTAGCGGGAGAGACCCAGTACTTC
clone_size: .; v_call: TRBV20-1; j_call: TRBJ1-6; d_call: TRBD1; cdr3_aa: CSALGQGTGNSPLHF; cdr3_nt: TGCAGTGCTCTCGGACAGGGAACCGGTAATTCACCCCTCCACTTT
clone_size: once; v_call: TRBV27; j_call: TRBJ2-7; d_call: .; cdr3_aa: CASSLSGTLHEQYF; cdr3_nt: TGTGCCAGCAGTTTATCCGGCACCCTCCACGAGCAGTACTTC
clone_size: many; v_call: TRBV20-1; j_call: TRBJ2-5; d_call: .; cdr3_aa: CSATPPETQYF; cdr3_nt: TGCAGTGCTACCCCCCCGGAGACCCAGTACTTC
clone_size: .; v_call: TRBV6-1; j_call: TRBJ1-1; d_call: .; cdr3_aa: CASDKRNTEAFF; cdr3_nt: TGTGCCAGCGATAAAAGGAACACTGAAGCTTTCTTT